Described below is a single T cell receptor beta chain sequence and its context. This entry is derived from a study of blood T cell repertoires in COVID-19. Trimming shortened V by 3 bases and J by 0 bases, and 12 bases separated the two germline ends. Germline loops: CDR1 KGHSH, CDR2 LQKENI. The CDR3 is made up of 16 amino acids. Original processing methods: Reference gene primer amplification yielded estimated nucleated cell counts. Only in-frame clones appear in the TCRdb table, and some are missing; sequencing was by immunoSEQ multiplex PCR. V and J calls and clone size follow that table, whereas D and trimming were derived from the DNA. The sample has around 390,000 clones; around nine tenths are singletons.

This sequence joins TRBV18 and TRBJ1-3; the D is unclear. Sequenced sample: PBMCs or T cells enriched from blood (not recorded which). The sequence was collected from a woman aged 50 to 65 who had recovered from COVID-19. DNA for the CDR3: TGTGCCAGCTCACCCTTTAGTGATTACTCTGGAAACACCATATATTTT. This sequence encodes CASSPFSDYSGNTIYF. Together with reference TRBV18 and TRBJ1-3, the CDR3 gives the full variable domain: NAGVMQNPRHLVRRRGQEARLRCSPMKGHSHVYWYRQLPEEGLKFMVYLQKENIIDESGMPKERFSAEFPKEGPSILRIQQVVRGDSAAYFCASSPFSDYSGNTIYFGEGSWLTVV.